This T cell receptor (beta chain) was recorded in a study of blood T cell repertoires in COVID-19. Across the whole study: The origin of the acute and convalescent COVID-19 samples was the United States, Italy and Spain. The analysed material was cDNA or gDNA that came from T cells, B-cell-depleted T cells, or PBMCs.

The V and J ends lost 5 bases and 8 bases respectively, with 12 bases between them. The CDR3 extends over 12 amino acids. In the original workflow: It was from reference gene primer amplification that nucleated cell counts were estimated. Profiled with immunoSEQ multiplex PCR; TCRdb holds only in-frame clones, not every one. That table gives V, J and clone size, and the DNA gave D and trimming. The data show 40,000 to 65,000 clones, more than 70% seen once. Sequencing was performed on peripheral blood. The chain has TRBV12-3 or TRBV12-4 and TRBJ1-2; D is uncertain. This sequence originates from a man between 65 and 85 years old with active COVID-19. The CDR3 coding sequence is TGTGCCAGCAGTGTAAGCACCCCGGGCTACACCTTC. This sequence encodes CASSVSTPGYTF.